This entry lists 5 T cell receptor beta chains sequenced from one sample in a study of PD-1 blockade in classical Hodgkin lymphoma. Some clones are missing from TCRdb's copy, which holds only in-frame ones; the method was immunoSEQ multiplex PCR. The table includes around 7,600 clones, 85% to 90% detected once. Every patient relapsed after autologous stem cell transplantation, and brentuximab vedotin exposure varied. Researchers pulled CD8+ T cells out of thawed PBMCs using magnetic negative selection. The starting material was CD8+ T cells from blood, obtained at baseline. These TCRs come from a human donor with classical Hodgkin lymphoma.

The V call is TRBV15, the J call TRBJ1-5; unclear D gene. This CDR3 is built from 14 residues. Per the germline V gene, CDR1 is LNHNV and CDR2 is YYDKDF (reference sequence). V was clipped by 1 base and J by 0 bases, with 4 bases between them. The CDR3 reads CATSRAYSNQPQHF. In nucleotides, the CDR3 is TGTGCCACCAGCAGAGCCTATAGCAATCAGCCCCAGCATTTT.

The chain recombines TRBV4-2 with TRBJ2-7, with TRBD2 as a possible D gene (6 bases). The germline CDR1 and CDR2 sequences are LGHNA and YNFKEQ. CDR3 length equals 14 residues. Deletions cut 3 bases from V and 3 bases from J, with 12 bases between. This CDR3 is CASSHEGGGYEQYF. The CDR3 region has the DNA TGTGCCAGCAGCCACGAGGGAGGAGGCTACGAGCAGTACTTC.

V usage is TRBV6-5 and J usage is TRBJ2-1, with D possibly being TRBD2 (5 bases). With 7 bases removed from V and 3 bases from J, the gap between germline ends came to 10 bases. The CDR3 runs 13 residues. CDR1 and CDR2 from the germline V gene are MNHEY and SVGAGI. The CDR3 is CASNRGGYNEQFF. The DNA of the CDR3 is TGTGCCAGCAACCGGGGTGGCTACAATGAGCAGTTCTTC.

A single count supports this clone. V is TRBV7-9 and J is TRBJ2-5; D is possibly TRBD1 or TRBD2 (5 bases each). Gene TRBJ2-7 matches the end of the DNA better, so the J call may be wrong. CDR3 length: 15 amino acids. Per the germline V gene, CDR1 is SEHNR and CDR2 is FQNEAQ (reference sequence). This CDR3 is CASSLKAGSLYEQYF. CDR3 DNA sequence: TGTGCCAGCAGCTTAAAGGCAGGGAGTCTCTACGAGCAGTACTTC.

The CDR3 DNA sequence: TGTGCCAGCAGCTTAGTTCTCCTTTGGGAGGGGAACACTGAAGCTTTCTTT. This translates into CASSLVLLWEGNTEAFF. V usage is TRBV7-6 and J usage is TRBJ1-1; D unresolved. This CDR3 is 17 amino acids long. Between the trimmed V and J ends, which lost 1 base and 1 base, there was a span of 16 bases. Looked up from germline, CDR1 is SGHVS and CDR2 is FNYEAQ.